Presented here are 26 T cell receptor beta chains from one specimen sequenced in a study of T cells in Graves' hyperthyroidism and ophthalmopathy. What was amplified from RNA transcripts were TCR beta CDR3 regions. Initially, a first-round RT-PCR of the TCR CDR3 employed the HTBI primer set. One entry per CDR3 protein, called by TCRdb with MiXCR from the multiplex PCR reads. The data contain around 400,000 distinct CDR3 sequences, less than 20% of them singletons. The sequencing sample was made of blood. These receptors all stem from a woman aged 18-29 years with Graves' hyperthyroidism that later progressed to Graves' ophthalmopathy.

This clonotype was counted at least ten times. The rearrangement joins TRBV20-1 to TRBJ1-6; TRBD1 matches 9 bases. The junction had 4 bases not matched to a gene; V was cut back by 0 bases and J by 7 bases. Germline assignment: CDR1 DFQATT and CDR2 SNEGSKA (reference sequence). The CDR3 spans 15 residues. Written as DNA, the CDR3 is TGCAGTGCTAGAGAGGGACAGGGAAGAAATTCACCCCTCCACTTT. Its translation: CSAREGQGRNSPLHF.

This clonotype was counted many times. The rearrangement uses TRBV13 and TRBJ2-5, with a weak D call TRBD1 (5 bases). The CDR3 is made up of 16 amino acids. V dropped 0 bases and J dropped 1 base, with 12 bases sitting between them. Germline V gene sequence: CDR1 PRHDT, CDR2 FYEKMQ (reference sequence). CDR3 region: CASSLGAGIRQETQYF. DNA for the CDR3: TGTGCCAGCAGCTTAGGTGCAGGGATACGCCAAGAGACCCAGTACTTC.

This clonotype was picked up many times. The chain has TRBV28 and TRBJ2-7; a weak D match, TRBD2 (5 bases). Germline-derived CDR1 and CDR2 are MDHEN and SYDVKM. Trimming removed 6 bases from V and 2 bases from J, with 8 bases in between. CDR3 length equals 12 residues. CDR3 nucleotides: TGTGCCAGCAGCCCGGGGACCTACGAGCAGTACTTC. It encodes CASSPGTYEQYF.

For the CDR3, the DNA is TGTGCCAGCAGCTTAGGGTTTCGTAGCGGGGGGGCCTACGAGCAGTACTTC. Translating gives CASSLGFRSGGAYEQYF. The chain joins TRBV7-2 to TRBJ2-7; 11 bases map to TRBD2. Germline V gene sequence: CDR1 SGHTA, CDR2 FQGNSA. The V gene end was trimmed by 1 base and the J gene end by 2 bases; junction bases not matched to a gene: 7. This CDR3 has 17 amino acids.

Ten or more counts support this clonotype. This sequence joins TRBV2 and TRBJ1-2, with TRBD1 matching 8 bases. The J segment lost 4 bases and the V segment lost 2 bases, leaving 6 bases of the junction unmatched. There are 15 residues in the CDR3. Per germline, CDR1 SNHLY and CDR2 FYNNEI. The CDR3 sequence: CASSESRDRPYGYTF. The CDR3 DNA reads TGTGCCAGCAGTGAATCCCGGGACAGGCCCTATGGCTACACCTTC.

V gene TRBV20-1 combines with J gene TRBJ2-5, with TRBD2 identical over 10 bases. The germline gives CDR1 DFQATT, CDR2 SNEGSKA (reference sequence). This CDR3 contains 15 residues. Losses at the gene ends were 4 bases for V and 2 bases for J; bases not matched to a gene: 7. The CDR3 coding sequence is TGCAGTGCTAAAGGGCGAGCGGGAGGGCAAGAGACCCAGTACTTC. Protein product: CSAKGRAGGQETQYF.

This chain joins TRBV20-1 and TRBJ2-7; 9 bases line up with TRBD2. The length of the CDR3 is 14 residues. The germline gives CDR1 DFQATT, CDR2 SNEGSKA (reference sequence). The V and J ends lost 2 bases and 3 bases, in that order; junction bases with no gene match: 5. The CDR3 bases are TGCAGTGCTAGAAATAGCGGGAGCCGCTACGAGCAGTACTTC. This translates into CSARNSGSRYEQYF.

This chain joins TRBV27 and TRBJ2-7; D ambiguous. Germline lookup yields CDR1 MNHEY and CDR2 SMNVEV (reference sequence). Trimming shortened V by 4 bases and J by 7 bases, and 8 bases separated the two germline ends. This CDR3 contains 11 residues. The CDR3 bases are TGTGCCAGCAGTTCGGGCTGGGAGCAGTACTTC. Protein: CASSSGWEQYF.

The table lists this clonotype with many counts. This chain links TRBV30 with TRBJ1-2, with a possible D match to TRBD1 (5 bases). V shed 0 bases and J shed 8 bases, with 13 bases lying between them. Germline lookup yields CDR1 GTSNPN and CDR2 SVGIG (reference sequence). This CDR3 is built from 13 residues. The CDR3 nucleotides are TGTGCCTGGAGTGTAGGGTTAGGGGAAGGCTACACCTTC. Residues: CAWSVGLGEGYTF.

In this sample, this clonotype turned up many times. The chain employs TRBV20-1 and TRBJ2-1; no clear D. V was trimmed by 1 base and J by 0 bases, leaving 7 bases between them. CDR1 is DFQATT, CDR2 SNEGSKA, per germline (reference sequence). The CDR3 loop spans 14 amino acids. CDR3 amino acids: CSARAISSYNEQFF. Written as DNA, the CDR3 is TGCAGTGCTAGAGCAATTAGCTCCTACAATGAGCAGTTCTTC.

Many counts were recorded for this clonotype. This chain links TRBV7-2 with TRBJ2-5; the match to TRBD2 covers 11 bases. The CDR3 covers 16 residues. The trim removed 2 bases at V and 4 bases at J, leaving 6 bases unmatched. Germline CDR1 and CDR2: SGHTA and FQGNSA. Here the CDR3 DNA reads TGTGCCAGCAGCTTACCTAGCGGGAGGAGAGGAGAGACCCAGTACTTC. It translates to CASSLPSGRRGETQYF.

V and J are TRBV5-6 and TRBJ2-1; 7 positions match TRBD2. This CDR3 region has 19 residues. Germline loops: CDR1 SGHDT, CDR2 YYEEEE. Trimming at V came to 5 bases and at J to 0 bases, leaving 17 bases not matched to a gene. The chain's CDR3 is CASRGGGPRSSASYNEQFF. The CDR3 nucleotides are TGTGCCAGCAGGGGGGGGGGACCCCGTTCTTCAGCCTCCTACAATGAGCAGTTCTTC.

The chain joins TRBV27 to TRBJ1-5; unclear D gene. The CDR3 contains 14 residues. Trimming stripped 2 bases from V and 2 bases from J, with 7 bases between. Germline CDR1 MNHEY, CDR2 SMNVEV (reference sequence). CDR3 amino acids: CASSLNLGNQPQHF. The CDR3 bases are TGTGCCAGCAGTTTAAACCTCGGCAATCAGCCCCAGCATTTT.

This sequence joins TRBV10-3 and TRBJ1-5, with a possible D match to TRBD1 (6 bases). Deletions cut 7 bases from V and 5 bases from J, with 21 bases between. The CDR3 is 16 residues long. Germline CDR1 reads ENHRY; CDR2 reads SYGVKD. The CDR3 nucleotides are TGTGCCATCAACATTACAGGGACTCGTCAGGATCAGCCCCAGCATTTT. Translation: CAINITGTRQDQPQHF.

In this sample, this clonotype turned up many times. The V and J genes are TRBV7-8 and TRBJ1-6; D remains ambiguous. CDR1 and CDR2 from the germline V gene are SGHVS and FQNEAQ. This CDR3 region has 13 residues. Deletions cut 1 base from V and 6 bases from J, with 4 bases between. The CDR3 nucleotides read TGTGCCAGCAGCTTAGTTGGTAATTCACCCCTCCACTTT. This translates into CASSLVGNSPLHF. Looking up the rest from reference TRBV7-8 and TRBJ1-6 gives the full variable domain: GAGVSQSPRYKVAKRGQDVALRCDPISGHVSLFWYQQALGQGPEFLTYFQNEAQLDKSGLPSDRFFAERPEGSVSTLKIQRTQQEDSAVYLCASSLVGNSPLHFGNGTRLTVT.

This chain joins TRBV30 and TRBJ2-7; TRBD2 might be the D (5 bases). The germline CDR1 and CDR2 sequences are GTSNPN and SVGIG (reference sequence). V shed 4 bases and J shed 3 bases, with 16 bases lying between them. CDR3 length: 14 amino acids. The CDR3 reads CAWTPSIVRYEQYF. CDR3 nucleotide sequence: TGTGCCTGGACCCCTAGCATAGTTCGCTACGAGCAGTACTTC.

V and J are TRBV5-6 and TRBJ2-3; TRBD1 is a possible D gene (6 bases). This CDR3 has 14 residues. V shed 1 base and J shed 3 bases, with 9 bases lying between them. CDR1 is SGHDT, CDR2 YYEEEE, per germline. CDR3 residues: CASSLMQGTDTQYF. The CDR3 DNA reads TGTGCCAGCAGCTTGATGCAGGGGACAGATACGCAGTATTTT. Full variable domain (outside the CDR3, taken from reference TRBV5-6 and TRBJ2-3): DAGVTQSPTHLIKTRGQQVTLRCSPKSGHDTVSWYQQALGQGPQFIFQYYEEEERQRGNFPDRFSGHQFPNYSSELNVNALLLGDSALYLCASSLMQGTDTQYFGPGTRLTVL.

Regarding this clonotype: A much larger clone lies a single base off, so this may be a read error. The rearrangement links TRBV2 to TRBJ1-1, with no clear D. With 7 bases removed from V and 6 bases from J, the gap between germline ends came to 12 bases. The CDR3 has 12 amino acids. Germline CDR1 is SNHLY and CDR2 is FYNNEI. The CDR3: CASTRGDPEAFF. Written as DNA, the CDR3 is TGTGCCAGCACGCGGGGAGATCCTGAAGCTTTCTTT.

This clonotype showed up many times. The CDR3 bases are TGTGCCAGCAGTGAAAGTAGGTGGGACAGGGGGAGAGAGACCCAGTACTTC. Its translation: CASSESRWDRGRETQYF. The chain joins TRBV6-1 to TRBJ2-5; the match to TRBD1 covers 11 bases. The V gene's germline CDR1 is MNHNS and CDR2 SASEGT. The CDR3 extends over 17 amino acids. With V trimmed by 2 bases and J by 4 bases, 9 bases remained unmatched.

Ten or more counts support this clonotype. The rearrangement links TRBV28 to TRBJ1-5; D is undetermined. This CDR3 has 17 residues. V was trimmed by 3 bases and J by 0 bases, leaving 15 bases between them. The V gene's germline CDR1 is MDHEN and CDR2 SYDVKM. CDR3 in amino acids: CASSLARSDGSNQPQHF. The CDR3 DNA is TGTGCCAGCAGTTTGGCCAGGTCAGACGGTAGCAATCAGCCCCAGCATTTT.

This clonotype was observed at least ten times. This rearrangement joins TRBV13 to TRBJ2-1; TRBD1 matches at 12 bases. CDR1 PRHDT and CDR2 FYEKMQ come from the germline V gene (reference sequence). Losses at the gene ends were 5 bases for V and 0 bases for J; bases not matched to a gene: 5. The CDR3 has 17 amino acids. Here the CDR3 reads CASSQGQGALSYNEQFF. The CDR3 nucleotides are TGTGCCAGCAGCCAGGGACAGGGGGCCCTCTCCTACAATGAGCAGTTCTTC. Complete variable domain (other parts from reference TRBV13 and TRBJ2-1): AAGVIQSPRHLIKEKRETATLKCYPIPRHDTVYWYQQGPGQDPQFLISFYEKMQSDKGSIPDRFSAQQFSDYHSELNMSSLELGDSALYFCASSQGQGALSYNEQFFGPGTRLTVL.

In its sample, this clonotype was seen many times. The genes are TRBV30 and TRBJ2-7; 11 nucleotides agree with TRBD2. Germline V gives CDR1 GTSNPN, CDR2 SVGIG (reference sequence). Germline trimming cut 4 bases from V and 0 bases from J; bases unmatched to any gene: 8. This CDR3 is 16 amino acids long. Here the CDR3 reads CAWKAPGTSGSYEQYF. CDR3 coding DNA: TGTGCCTGGAAAGCCCCCGGGACTAGCGGCTCCTACGAGCAGTACTTC.

CDR3 sequence: CASSETSGSYNEQFF. The CDR3 DNA sequence: TGTGCCAGCAGTGAGACTAGCGGCTCCTACAATGAGCAGTTCTTC. The chain carries TRBV6-4 and TRBJ2-1; the match to TRBD2 covers 9 bases. Germline loops: CDR1 MRHNA, CDR2 SNTAGT. This CDR3 contains 15 residues. V lost 3 bases, J lost 0 bases, and 0 bases stayed unmatched.

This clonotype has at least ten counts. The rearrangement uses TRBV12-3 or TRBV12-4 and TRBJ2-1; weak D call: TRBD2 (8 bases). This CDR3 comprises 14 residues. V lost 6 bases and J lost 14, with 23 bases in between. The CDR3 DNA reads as TGTGCCAGCAGATCTGGACTAGCCGGCCAGGGGGAGTTCTTC. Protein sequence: CASRSGLAGQGEFF.

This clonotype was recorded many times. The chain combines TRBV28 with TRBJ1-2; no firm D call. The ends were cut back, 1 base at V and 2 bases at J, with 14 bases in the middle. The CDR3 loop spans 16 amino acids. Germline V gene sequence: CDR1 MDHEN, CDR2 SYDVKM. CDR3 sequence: CASSLSSAGPNYGYTF. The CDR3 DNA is TGTGCCAGCAGTTTATCCTCGGCAGGACCGAACTATGGCTACACCTTC.

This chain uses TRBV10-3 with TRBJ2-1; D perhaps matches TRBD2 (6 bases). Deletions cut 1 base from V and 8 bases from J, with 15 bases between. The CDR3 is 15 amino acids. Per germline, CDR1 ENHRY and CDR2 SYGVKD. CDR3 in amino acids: CAISEFVSGEDEQFF. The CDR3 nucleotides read TGTGCCATCAGTGAGTTCGTTAGCGGAGAGGATGAGCAGTTCTTC.